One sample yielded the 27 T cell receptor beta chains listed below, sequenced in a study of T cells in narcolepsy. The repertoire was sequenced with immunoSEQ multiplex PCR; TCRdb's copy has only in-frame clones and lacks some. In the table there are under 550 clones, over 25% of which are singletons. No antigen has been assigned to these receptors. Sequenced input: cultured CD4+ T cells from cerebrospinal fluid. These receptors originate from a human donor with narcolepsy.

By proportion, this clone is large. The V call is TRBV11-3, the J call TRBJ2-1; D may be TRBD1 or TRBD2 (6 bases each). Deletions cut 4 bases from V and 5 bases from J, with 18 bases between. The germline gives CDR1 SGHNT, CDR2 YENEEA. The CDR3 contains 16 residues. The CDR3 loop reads CASSSRGRSGDNEQFF. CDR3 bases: TGTGCCAGCAGCTCTAGAGGGAGGTCAGGGGACAATGAGCAGTTCTTC.

The CDR3 reads CASSPTGQLNYGYTF. CDR3 DNA sequence: TGTGCCAGCAGTCCAACGGGACAGCTGAACTATGGCTACACCTTC. This chain links TRBV28 with TRBJ1-2; 7 bases line up with TRBD1. With V trimmed by 5 bases and J by 2 bases, 8 bases remained unmatched. Germline V gene lookup returns CDR1 MDHEN and CDR2 SYDVKM. The CDR3 runs 15 residues.

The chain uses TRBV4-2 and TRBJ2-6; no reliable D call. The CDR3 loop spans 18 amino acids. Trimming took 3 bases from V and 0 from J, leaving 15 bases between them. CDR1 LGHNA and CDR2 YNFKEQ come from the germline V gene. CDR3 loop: CASSQNSGRTSGANVLTF. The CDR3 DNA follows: TGTGCCAGCAGCCAGAATTCGGGCCGGACCTCTGGGGCCAACGTCCTGACTTTC.

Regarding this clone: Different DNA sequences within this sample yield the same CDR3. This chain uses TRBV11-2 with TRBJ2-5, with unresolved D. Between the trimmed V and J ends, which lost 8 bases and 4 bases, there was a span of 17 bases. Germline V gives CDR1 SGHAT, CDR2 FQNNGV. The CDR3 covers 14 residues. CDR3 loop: CASGPGQWGETQYF. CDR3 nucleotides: TGTGCCAGCGGGCCGGGTCAATGGGGAGAGACCCAGTACTTC.

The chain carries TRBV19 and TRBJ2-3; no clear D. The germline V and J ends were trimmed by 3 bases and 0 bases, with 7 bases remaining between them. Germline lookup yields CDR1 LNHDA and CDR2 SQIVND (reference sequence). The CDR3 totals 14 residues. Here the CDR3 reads CASSISSSTDTQYF. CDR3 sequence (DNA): TGTGCCAGTAGTATTTCTTCCAGCACAGATACGCAGTATTTT.

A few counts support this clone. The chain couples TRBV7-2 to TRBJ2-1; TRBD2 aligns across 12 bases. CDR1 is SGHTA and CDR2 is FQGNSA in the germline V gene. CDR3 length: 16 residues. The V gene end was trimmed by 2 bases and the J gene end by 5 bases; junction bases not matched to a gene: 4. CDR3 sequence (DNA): TGTGCCAGCAGCTTAACGTGGACTAGCGGGAACAATGAGCAGTTCTTC. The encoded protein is CASSLTWTSGNNEQFF.

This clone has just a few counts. The CDR3 loop is CASSQGGNTDTQYF. The CDR3, as DNA: TGTGCCAGCAGCCAAGGCGGAAACACAGATACGCAGTATTTT. The J gene is TRBJ2-3, the V gene TRBV11-2, with D hard to call. The CDR3 totals 14 residues. CDR1 SGHAT and CDR2 FQNNGV come from the germline V gene. V was trimmed by 5 bases and J by 2 bases, leaving 11 bases between them.

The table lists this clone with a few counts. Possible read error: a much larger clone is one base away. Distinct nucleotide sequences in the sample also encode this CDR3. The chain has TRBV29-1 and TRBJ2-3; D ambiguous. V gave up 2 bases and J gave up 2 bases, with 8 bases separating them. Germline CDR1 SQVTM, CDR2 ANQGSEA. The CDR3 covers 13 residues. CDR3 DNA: TGCAGCGTTGAAAGAAGGTCCACAGATACGCAGTATTTT. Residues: CSVERRSTDTQYF.

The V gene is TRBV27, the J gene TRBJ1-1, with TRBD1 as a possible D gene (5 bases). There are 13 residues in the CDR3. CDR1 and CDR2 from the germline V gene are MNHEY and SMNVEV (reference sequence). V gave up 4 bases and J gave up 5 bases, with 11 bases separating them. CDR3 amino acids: CASSYPEGTEAFF. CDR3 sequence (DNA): TGTGCCAGCAGTTACCCCGAGGGGACTGAAGCTTTCTTT.

In DNA, the CDR3 is TGTGCCAGCAGTTACCCCGAGGGGACTGAAGCTTTCTTT. Amino acid sequence: CASSYPEGTEAFF. V usage is TRBV7-8 and J usage is TRBJ1-1; tentative D call: TRBD1 (5 bases). This CDR3 spans 13 amino acids. The V gene's germline CDR1 is SGHVS and CDR2 FQNEAQ. The germline V and J ends were trimmed by 6 bases and 5 bases, with 13 bases remaining between them.

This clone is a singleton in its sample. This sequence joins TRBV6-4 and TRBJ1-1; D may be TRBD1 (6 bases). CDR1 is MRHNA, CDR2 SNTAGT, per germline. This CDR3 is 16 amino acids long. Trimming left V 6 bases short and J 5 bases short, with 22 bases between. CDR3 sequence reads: CASSYAGATGRTEAFF. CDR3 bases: TGTGCCAGCAGCTATGCAGGGGCCACCGGTCGAACTGAAGCTTTCTTT.

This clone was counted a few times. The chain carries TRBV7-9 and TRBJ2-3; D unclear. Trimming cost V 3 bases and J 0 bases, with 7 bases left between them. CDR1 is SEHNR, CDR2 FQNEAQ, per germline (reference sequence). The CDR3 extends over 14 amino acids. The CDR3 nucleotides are TGTGCCAGCAGCTTCACAGCTAGCACAGATACGCAGTATTTT. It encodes CASSFTASTDTQYF.

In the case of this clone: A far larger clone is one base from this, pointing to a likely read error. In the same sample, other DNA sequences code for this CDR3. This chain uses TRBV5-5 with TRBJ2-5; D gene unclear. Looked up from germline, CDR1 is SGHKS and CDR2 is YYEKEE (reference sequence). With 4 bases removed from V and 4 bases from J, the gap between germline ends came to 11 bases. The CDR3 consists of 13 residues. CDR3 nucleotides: TGTGCCAGCAGCCAACAATTCGGAGAGACCCAGTACTTC. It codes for CASSQQFGETQYF.

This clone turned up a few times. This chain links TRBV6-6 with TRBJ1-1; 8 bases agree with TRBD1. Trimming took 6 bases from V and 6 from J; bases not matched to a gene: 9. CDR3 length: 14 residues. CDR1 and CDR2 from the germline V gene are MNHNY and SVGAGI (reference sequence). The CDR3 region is CASRTGTGSPEAFF. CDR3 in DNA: TGTGCCAGCAGAACCGGGACAGGATCTCCTGAAGCTTTCTTT.

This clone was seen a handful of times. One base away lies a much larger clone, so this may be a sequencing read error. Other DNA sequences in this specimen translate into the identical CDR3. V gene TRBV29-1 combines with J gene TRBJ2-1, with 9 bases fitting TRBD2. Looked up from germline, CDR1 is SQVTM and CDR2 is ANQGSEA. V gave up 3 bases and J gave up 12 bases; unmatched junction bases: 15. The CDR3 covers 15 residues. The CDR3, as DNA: TGCAGCGTTGAGCGGGGGCTAGCGGGAACTGGGGGGCAGTTCTTC. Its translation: CSVERGLAGTGGQFF.

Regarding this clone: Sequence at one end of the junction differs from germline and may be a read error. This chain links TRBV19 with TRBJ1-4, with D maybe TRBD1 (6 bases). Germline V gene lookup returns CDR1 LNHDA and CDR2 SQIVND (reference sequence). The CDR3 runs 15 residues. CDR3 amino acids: CASRLDRGANEKLFF. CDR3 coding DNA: TGTGCTAGTAGGCTGGACAGAGGCGCTAATGAAAAACTGTTTTTT.

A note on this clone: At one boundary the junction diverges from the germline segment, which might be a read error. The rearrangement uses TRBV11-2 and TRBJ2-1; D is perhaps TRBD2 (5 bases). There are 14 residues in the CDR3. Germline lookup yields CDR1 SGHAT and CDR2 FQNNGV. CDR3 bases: TGTGCCAGCTGCTTCGGGGAAAACCCGGACGGGCAGTTCTTC. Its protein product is CASCFGENPDGQFF.

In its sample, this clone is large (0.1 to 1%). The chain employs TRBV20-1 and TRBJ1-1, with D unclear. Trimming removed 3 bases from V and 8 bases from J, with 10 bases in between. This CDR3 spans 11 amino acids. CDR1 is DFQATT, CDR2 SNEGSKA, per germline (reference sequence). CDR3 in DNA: TGCAGTGCTAGCATAGTCGTGGAAGCTTTCTTT. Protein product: CSASIVVEAFF.

The CDR3 DNA follows: TGTGCCAGCAGTTTTACGACCGGGTTGACTGAAGCTTTCTTT. It yields the protein CASSFTTGLTEAFF. The chain carries TRBV6-6 and TRBJ1-1, with unresolved D. The ends were cut back, 4 bases at V and 5 bases at J, with 14 bases in the middle. Germline V gene lookup returns CDR1 MNHNY and CDR2 SVGAGI (reference sequence). There are 14 residues in the CDR3.

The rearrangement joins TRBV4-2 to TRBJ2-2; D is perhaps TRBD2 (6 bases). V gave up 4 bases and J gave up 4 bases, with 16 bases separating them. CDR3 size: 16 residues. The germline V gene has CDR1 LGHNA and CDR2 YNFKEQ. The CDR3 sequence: CASSRSGGAGTGELFF. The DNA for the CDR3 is TGTGCCAGCAGCCGCTCCGGAGGGGCAGGCACCGGGGAGCTGTTTTTT.

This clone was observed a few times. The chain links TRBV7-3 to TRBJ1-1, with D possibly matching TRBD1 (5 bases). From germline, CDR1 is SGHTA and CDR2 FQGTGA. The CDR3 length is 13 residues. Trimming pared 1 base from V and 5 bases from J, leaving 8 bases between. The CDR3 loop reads CASSLIDRTEAFF. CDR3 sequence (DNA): TGTGCCAGCAGCTTAATAGACAGAACTGAAGCTTTCTTT.

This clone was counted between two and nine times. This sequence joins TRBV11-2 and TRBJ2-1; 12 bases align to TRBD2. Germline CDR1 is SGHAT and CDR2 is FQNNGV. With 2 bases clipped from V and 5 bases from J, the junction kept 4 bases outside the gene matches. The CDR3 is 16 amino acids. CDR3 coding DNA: TGTGCCAGCAGCTTAACGTGGACTAGCGGGAACAATGAGCAGTTCTTC. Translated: CASSLTWTSGNNEQFF.

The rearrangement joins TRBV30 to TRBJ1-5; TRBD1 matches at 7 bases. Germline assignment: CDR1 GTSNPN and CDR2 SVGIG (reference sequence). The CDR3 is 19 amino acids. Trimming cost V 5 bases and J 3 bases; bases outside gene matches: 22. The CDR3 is CAWCHSRGWADRANQPQHF. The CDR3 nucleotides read TGTGCCTGGTGCCATAGTAGGGGGTGGGCCGACAGGGCCAATCAGCCCCAGCATTTT.

CDR3 DNA: TGTGCCAGCAGCCGCTCCGGAGGGGCAGGCACCGGGGAGCTGTTTTTT. Amino acid sequence: CASSRSGGAGTGELFF. J is TRBJ2-2 and V is TRBV7-9; the D gene is possibly TRBD2 (6 bases). CDR1 and CDR2 (germline): SEHNR, FQNEAQ (reference sequence). The CDR3 spans 16 residues. Trimming stripped 5 bases from V and 4 bases from J, with 17 bases between.

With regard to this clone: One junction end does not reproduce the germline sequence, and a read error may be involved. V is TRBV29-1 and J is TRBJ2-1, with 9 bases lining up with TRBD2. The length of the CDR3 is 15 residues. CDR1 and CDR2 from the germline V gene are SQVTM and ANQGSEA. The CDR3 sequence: CRVERGLAGTGGQFF. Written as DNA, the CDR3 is TGCCGCGTTGAGCGGGGGCTAGCGGGAACTGGGGGGCAGTTCTTC.

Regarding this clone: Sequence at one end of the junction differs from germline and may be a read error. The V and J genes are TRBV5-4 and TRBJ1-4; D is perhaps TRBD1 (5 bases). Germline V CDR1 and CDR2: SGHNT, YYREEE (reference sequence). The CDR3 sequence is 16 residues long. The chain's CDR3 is CASSPLGPTGNEKLFF. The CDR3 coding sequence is TGCGCCAGCAGCCCGCTGGGACCGACCGGTAATGAAAAACTGTTTTTT.

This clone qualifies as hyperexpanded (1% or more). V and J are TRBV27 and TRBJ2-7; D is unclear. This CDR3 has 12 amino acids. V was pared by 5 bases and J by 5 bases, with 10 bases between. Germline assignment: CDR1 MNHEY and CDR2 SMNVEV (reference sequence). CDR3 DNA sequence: TGTGCCAGCAGTGCCGATTGGAACGAGCAGTACTTC. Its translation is CASSADWNEQYF.